These 25 T cell receptor beta chains came from one sample sequenced in a study of human T cells and chemical hapten exposure. TCRdb itself ran the RACE reads through MiXCR, one entry per CDR3 protein. The repertoire includes 300,000 to 450,000 distinct CDR3 sequences, more than 4.5% of them detected once, and 2% to 3% sits in the top ten. As to time point: pre-sensitization, week 0. Treatment meaning: therapeutic diphenylcyclopropenone sensitization with weekly scalp DPC. The sample here was whole blood, taken in connection with sensitization to the hapten diphenylcyclopropenone (DPC). These receptors were obtained from a woman in her forties or fifties with alopecia areata. Some clones in this sample may be carry-over from other donors' samples.

This clonotype has only a few counts. The genes are TRBV12-3 or TRBV12-4 and TRBJ1-1, with 8 nucleotides matching TRBD1. V dropped 5 bases and J dropped 2; count of bases not matched to a gene: 7. This CDR3 spans 15 amino acids. The CDR3 protein is CASSIRQGRNTEAFF. The CDR3 DNA reads TGTGCCAGCAGTATAAGACAGGGGAGAAACACTGAAGCTTTCTTT.

This clonotype was seen only a few times. The rearrangement uses TRBV2 and TRBJ1-2; 8 bases are a match to TRBD1. Germline CDR1 and CDR2: SNHLY and FYNNEI. With 8 bases clipped from V and 4 bases from J, the junction kept 3 bases outside the gene matches. This CDR3 has 12 residues. Here the CDR3 reads CASQDRVYGYTF. In DNA form, the CDR3 reads TGTGCCAGCCAGGACAGGGTCTATGGCTACACCTTC.

This clonotype was observed a few times. J is TRBJ2-4 and V is TRBV12-3 or TRBV12-4, with D unresolved. Trimming cost V 3 bases and J 6 bases, with 6 bases left between them. This CDR3 is built from 12 residues. CDR3 nucleotides: TGTGCCAGCAGTTTCCGGCTAAACATTCAGTACTTC. It is translated as CASSFRLNIQYF.

The table lists this clonotype with a few counts. The V gene is TRBV4-1, the J gene TRBJ1-4, with D possibly matching TRBD1 (6 bases). The V end lost 2 bases, the J end lost 10 bases, and 20 bases lay between the germline ends. Germline CDR1 and CDR2: MGHRA and YSYEKL. This CDR3 has 16 residues. This chain's CDR3 is CASSQRPSGVQGKLFF. CDR3 nucleotide sequence: TGCGCCAGCAGCCAAAGGCCGTCCGGGGTACAGGGAAAACTGTTTTTT.

V is TRBV2 and J is TRBJ2-5, with D unresolved. The V end was cut by 4 bases, the J end by 1 base, with 10 bases between. CDR3 length: 14 amino acids. The germline V gene encodes CDR1 SNHLY and CDR2 FYNNEI. Written as DNA, the CDR3 is TGTGCCAGCAGTGTTAGGACGGTCCAAGAGACCCAGTACTTC. It is translated as CASSVRTVQETQYF. The full variable domain, its missing parts supplied by reference TRBV2 and TRBJ2-5, is EPEVTQTPSHQVTQMGQEVILRCVPISNHLYFYWYRQILGQKVEFLVSFYNNEISEKSEIFDDQFSVERPDGSNFTLKIRSTKLEDSAMYFCASSVRTVQETQYFGPGTRLLVL.

This clonotype occurred a few times. The genes are TRBV5-1 and TRBJ1-1, with D tentatively TRBD1 (5 bases). The CDR3 is made up of 15 amino acids. Germline lookup yields CDR1 SGHRS and CDR2 YFSETQ. V dropped 4 bases and J dropped 4 bases, with 17 bases sitting between them. CDR3 DNA sequence: TGCGCCAGCAGCCCTCCAGGGAGATTGAGCACTGAAGCTTTCTTT. This translates into CASSPPGRLSTEAFF. The whole variable domain, remainder taken from reference TRBV5-1 and TRBJ1-1, is KAGVTQTPRYLIKTRGQQVTLSCSPISGHRSVSWYQQTPGQGLQFLFEYFSETQRNKGNFPGRFSGRQFSNSRSEMNVSTLELGDSALYLCASSPPGRLSTEAFFGQGTRLTVV.

The chain combines TRBV28 with TRBJ2-7; the match to TRBD1 covers 7 bases. This CDR3 spans 15 amino acids. J was trimmed by 0 bases and V by 6 bases; bases with no gene match: 8. The germline V gene has CDR1 MDHEN and CDR2 SYDVKM. CDR3 sequence reads: CASSRDRESSYEQYF. Written as DNA, the CDR3 is TGTGCCAGCAGCCGCGACAGGGAAAGCTCCTACGAGCAGTACTTC.

This clonotype was observed a few times. The rearrangement links TRBV24-1 to TRBJ2-1; TRBD2 matches 13 bases. The CDR3 spans 16 residues. CDR1 is KGHDR and CDR2 is SFDVKD in the germline V gene. J was trimmed by 8 bases and V by 4 bases; bases with no gene match: 7. The CDR3, as DNA: TGTGCCACCAGTGACCCCGGACTAGCGGGAGAGGATGAGCAGTTCTTC. Its protein is CATSDPGLAGEDEQFF.

The table lists this clonotype with a few counts. V is TRBV5-4 and J is TRBJ2-7, with D possibly TRBD1 on 6 matching bases. Germline assignment: CDR1 SGHNT and CDR2 YYREEE (reference sequence). The CDR3 loop spans 13 amino acids. Between the trimmed V and J ends, which lost 4 bases and 2 bases, there was a span of 10 bases. CDR3 sequence: CASSHGQTYEQYF. The CDR3, as DNA: TGTGCCAGCAGCCACGGACAGACCTACGAGCAGTACTTC.

This clonotype appeared many times. The rearrangement uses TRBV29-1 and TRBJ2-7; D uncertain. Germline values: CDR1 SQVTM, CDR2 ANQGSEA. This CDR3 is built from 15 residues. V was cut by 4 bases and J by 0 bases, with 16 bases left in between. In DNA form, the CDR3 reads TGCAGCGTTGTATATTTGGTCACGCTCTCCTACGAGCAGTACTTC. Amino acid sequence: CSVVYLVTLSYEQYF.

The chain uses TRBV12-3 or TRBV12-4 and TRBJ1-1; TRBD1 aligns across 7 bases. Trimming at V came to 4 bases and at J to 5 bases, leaving 10 bases not matched to a gene. The CDR3 is made up of 15 amino acids. The CDR3: CASSSDTGVGTEAFF. For the CDR3, the DNA is TGTGCCAGCAGTTCGGACACAGGGGTGGGGACTGAAGCTTTCTTT.

The chain links TRBV18 to TRBJ2-4, with TRBD1 matching 7 bases. The CDR3 spans 14 residues. Germline-derived CDR1 and CDR2 are KGHSH and LQKENI. V lost 3 bases to trimming and J lost 6 bases; unmatched junction nucleotides: 5. CDR3 residues: CASSPRQGRNIQYF. The CDR3 DNA is TGTGCCAGCTCACCCAGACAGGGACGAAACATTCAGTACTTC.

This chain joins TRBV6-6 and TRBJ1-1; D uncertain. Germline V gives CDR1 MNHNY, CDR2 SVGAGI (reference sequence). V was trimmed by 2 bases and J by 5 bases, leaving 6 bases between them. The CDR3 is made up of 12 amino acids. The CDR3 is CASSYGQTEAFF. For the CDR3, the DNA is TGTGCCAGCAGTTACGGGCAAACTGAAGCTTTCTTT.

This clonotype was seen only a few times. This chain joins TRBV5-1 and TRBJ1-1, with D possibly matching TRBD1 (5 bases). This CDR3 is built from 14 residues. CDR1 SGHRS and CDR2 YFSETQ come from the germline V gene. V lost 0 bases and J lost 4, with 10 bases in between. Written as DNA, the CDR3 is TGCGCCAGCAGCTTGGTGGCGAGGGGCACTGAAGCTTTCTTT. Translating it yields CASSLVARGTEAFF.

This clonotype occurred many times. The V gene is TRBV5-1, the J gene TRBJ2-2; D gene ambiguous. Trimming stripped 8 bases from V and 2 bases from J, with 4 bases between. The CDR3 has 11 amino acids. CDR1 is SGHRS and CDR2 is YFSETQ in the germline V gene. The CDR3 region has the DNA TGCGCCAGTAAAAACACCGGGGAGCTGTTTTTT. Translating gives CASKNTGELFF.

This clonotype occurred many times. The chain employs TRBV12-3 or TRBV12-4 and TRBJ2-6; no clear D gene. V was cut by 4 bases and J by 0 bases, with 10 bases left in between. The CDR3 extends over 16 amino acids. DNA for the CDR3: TGTGCCAGCAGTTCCGGACGGTCCTCTGGGGCCAACGTCCTGACTTTC. Translation gives CASSSGRSSGANVLTF.

This clonotype has ten or more counts. This chain connects TRBV28 to TRBJ2-7, with D perhaps matching TRBD2 (6 bases). CDR3 size: 14 residues. Trimming left V 5 bases short and J 3 bases short, with 14 bases between. Germline CDR1 reads MDHEN; CDR2 reads SYDVKM. DNA of the CDR3: TGTGCCAGCAGTCTCCAGGGAGGAGGCTACGAGCAGTACTTC. Its translation is CASSLQGGGYEQYF.

This clonotype was observed a handful of times. The CDR3 protein is CASSLSGTPQHF. As DNA, the CDR3 is TGTGCCAGCAGCTTGTCGGGAACGCCCCAGCATTTT. The chain couples TRBV7-9 to TRBJ1-5; D not certain. This CDR3 contains 12 residues. Trimming removed 3 bases from V and 9 bases from J, with 9 bases in between. In germline, CDR1 is SEHNR, CDR2 FQNEAQ (reference sequence).

This chain joins TRBV27 and TRBJ2-1; D is unresolved. Germline CDR1 is MNHEY and CDR2 is SMNVEV (reference sequence). The CDR3 totals 14 residues. V was pared by 4 bases and J by 7 bases, with 14 bases between. The CDR3 DNA reads TGTGCCAGCAGTTCAAGACCCGTTCGGAATGAGCAGTTCTTC. Its translation is CASSSRPVRNEQFF.

This clonotype occurred many times. The chain employs TRBV10-2 and TRBJ2-1; D not certain. V was clipped by 4 bases and J by 9 bases, with 16 bases between them. The CDR3 is made up of 14 amino acids. Germline CDR1 and CDR2: WSHSY and SAAADI. CDR3 coding DNA: TGCGCCAGCAGTGGAGAAGGAAGCTGGGGTGAGCAGTTCTTC. Encoded protein: CASSGEGSWGEQFF.

The chain carries TRBV3-1 and TRBJ1-1; D gene uncertain. Germline CDR1 reads LGHDT; CDR2 reads YNNKEL (reference sequence). CDR3 length: 15 residues. V was pared by 5 bases and J by 1 base, with 14 bases between. CDR3: CASSKRIMANTEAFF. The CDR3, as DNA: TGTGCCAGCAGCAAAAGAATAATGGCGAACACTGAAGCTTTCTTT.

The genes are TRBV6-2 or TRBV6-3 and TRBJ1-5; a weak D match, TRBD1 (5 bases). The CDR3 sequence is 15 residues long. V lost 7 bases, J lost 8 bases, and 21 bases lay in between. Germline V gives CDR1 MNHEY, CDR2 SVGEGT. The CDR3 sequence is CASTQLGRTREPQHF. The DNA for the CDR3 is TGTGCCAGCACTCAACTGGGGCGAACACGGGAGCCCCAGCATTTT.

This clonotype was counted ten times or more. The chain has TRBV6-2 or TRBV6-3 and TRBJ1-1; a possible D gene is TRBD1 (6 bases). CDR1 MNHEY and CDR2 SVGEGT come from the germline V gene. The germline V and J ends were trimmed by 2 bases and 1 base, with 8 bases remaining between them. The CDR3 runs to 14 residues. In DNA, the CDR3 is TGTGCCAGCAGTTACGGACAGTGGAACACTGAAGCTTTCTTT. Translating it yields CASSYGQWNTEAFF.

The J gene is TRBJ1-3, the V gene TRBV6-5, with unresolved D. Germline CDR1 and CDR2: MNHEY and SVGAGI. CDR3 size: 13 residues. V gave up 8 bases and J gave up 0 bases, with 8 bases separating them. This CDR3 reads CASEASSGNTIYF. CDR3 in DNA: TGTGCCAGCGAGGCTTCCTCTGGAAACACCATATATTTT.

This clonotype was seen repeatedly, ten times or more. The V and J genes are TRBV5-1 and TRBJ2-5, with D unresolved. V lost 5 bases to trimming and J lost 4 bases, with 12 bases between them. Per germline, CDR1 SGHRS and CDR2 YFSETQ. This CDR3 region has 13 residues. The CDR3 loop reads CASSPENVETQYF. The CDR3 nucleotides read TGCGCCAGCAGTCCGGAGAATGTAGAGACCCAGTACTTC. Filled out from reference TRBV5-1 and TRBJ2-5, the complete variable domain reads KAGVTQTPRYLIKTRGQQVTLSCSPISGHRSVSWYQQTPGQGLQFLFEYFSETQRNKGNFPGRFSGRQFSNSRSEMNVSTLELGDSALYLCASSPENVETQYFGPGTRLLVL.